This T cell receptor (beta chain) was retrieved from a study of blood T cell repertoires in COVID-19. Some clones are missing from TCRdb's copy, which holds only in-frame ones; the method was immunoSEQ multiplex PCR. The table lists some 38,000 clones, less than 90% of them singletons. Patients at the Seattle site were enrolled during active infection and followed longitudinally. The V gene end was trimmed by 3 bases and the J gene end by 3 bases; junction bases not matched to a gene: 9. This CDR3 has 17 residues. Germline CDR1 reads LNHDA; CDR2 reads SQIVND (reference sequence). Sequenced: peripheral blood. The TCR originated in a man aged 55 to 70 with COVID-19, enrolled during active disease. The chain combines TRBV19 with TRBJ1-3; TRBD1 matches 9 bases. In nucleotides, the CDR3 is TGTGCCAGTAGTATGGGGACAGGGAATTTCGGTGGAAACACCATATATTTT. Translated: CASSMGTGNFGGNTIYF.